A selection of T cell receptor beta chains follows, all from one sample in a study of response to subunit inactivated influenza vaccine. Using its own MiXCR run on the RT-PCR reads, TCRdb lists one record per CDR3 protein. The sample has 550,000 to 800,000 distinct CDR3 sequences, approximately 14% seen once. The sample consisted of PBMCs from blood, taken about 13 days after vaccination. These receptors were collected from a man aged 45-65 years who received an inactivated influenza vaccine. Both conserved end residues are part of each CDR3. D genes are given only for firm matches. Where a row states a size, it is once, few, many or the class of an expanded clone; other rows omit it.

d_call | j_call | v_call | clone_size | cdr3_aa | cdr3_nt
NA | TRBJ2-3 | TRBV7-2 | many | CASSPSGPLGTDTQYF | TGTGCCAGCAGCCCCAGCGGGCCTTTGGGCACAGATACGCAGTATTTT
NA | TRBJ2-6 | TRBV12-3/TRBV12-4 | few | CASSLQVLRSGANVLTF | TGTGCCAGCAGTTTACAGGTATTGCGCTCTGGGGCCAACGTCCTGACTTTC
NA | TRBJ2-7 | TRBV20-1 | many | CSARDLLSETFYEQYF | TGCAGTGCTAGAGATCTCTTGTCCGAAACCTTCTACGAGCAGTACTTC
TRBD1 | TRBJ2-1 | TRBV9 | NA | CASSVEEAGGNEQFF | TGTGCCAGCAGCGTAGAAGAGGCAGGGGGCAATGAGCAGTTCTTC
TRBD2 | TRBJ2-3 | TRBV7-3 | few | CASSLTTLAETSTDTQYF | TGTGCCAGCAGCTTAACCACCCTAGCGGAGACCTCCACAGATACGCAGTATTTT
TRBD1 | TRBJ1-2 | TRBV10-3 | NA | CASRQGVVGGYTF | TGTGCCAGCCGACAGGGGGTAGTTGGTGGCTACACCTTC
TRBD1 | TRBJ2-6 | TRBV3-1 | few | CATRGQGRSGANVLTF | TGTGCCACCAGAGGACAGGGCCGTTCTGGGGCCAACGTCCTGACTTTC
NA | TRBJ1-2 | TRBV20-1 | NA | CSATANYGYTF | TGCAGTGCTACGGCTAACTATGGCTACACCTTC
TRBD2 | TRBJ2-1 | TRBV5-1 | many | CASSLVLAGGLGMYNEQFF | TGCGCCAGCAGCTTGGTGTTAGCGGGGGGCCTTGGAATGTACAATGAGCAGTTCTTC
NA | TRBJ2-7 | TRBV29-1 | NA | CSYRDFYSEQYF | TGCAGCTACCGGGACTTTTATTCCGAGCAGTACTTC
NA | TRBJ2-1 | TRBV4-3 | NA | CASSQVWGLAYNEQFF | TGCGCCAGCAGCCAAGTTTGGGGGCTAGCCTACAATGAGCAGTTCTTC
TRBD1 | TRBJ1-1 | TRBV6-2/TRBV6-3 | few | CASSDRVLTEAFF | TGTGCCAGCAGTGACAGGGTTTTAACTGAAGCTTTCTTT
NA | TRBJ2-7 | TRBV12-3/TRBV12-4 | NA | CASSLRGVAYEQYF | TGTGCCAGCAGTTTAAGGGGGGTTGCCTACGAGCAGTACTTC
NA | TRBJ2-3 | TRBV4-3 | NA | CASSQDLRVGTDTQYF | TGCGCCAGCAGCCAAGATCTTAGGGTCGGGACAGATACGCAGTATTTT
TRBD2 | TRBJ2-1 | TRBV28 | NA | CASSTVASGNNEQFF | TGTGCCAGCAGCACCGTCGCTAGCGGAAACAATGAGCAGTTCTTC
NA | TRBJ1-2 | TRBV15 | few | CATSRDGLGGYTF | TGTGCCACCAGCAGAGACGGGCTGGGAGGCTACACCTTC
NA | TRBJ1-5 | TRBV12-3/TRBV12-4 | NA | CASRPQGPGQPQHF | TGTGCCAGCAGGCCACAGGGCCCGGGTCAGCCCCAGCATTTT
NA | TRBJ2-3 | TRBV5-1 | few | CASSLETGLDTQYF | TGCGCCAGCAGCTTGGAAACAGGGTTGGATACGCAGTATTTT
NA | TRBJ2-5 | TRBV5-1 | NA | CASSQVGGSETQYF | TGCGCCAGCAGCCAGGTGGGGGGCAGCGAGACCCAGTACTTC
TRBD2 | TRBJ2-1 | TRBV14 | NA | CASSPYPGRELRDEQFF | TGTGCCAGCAGCCCCTATCCGGGGCGGGAGCTGCGGGATGAGCAGTTCTTC
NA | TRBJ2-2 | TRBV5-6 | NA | CASSLDQRNTGELFF | TGTGCCAGCAGCTTGGACCAAAGGAACACCGGGGAGCTGTTTTTT
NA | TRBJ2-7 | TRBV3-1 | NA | CASVSRSYEQYF | TGTGCCAGTGTGTCACGTTCCTACGAGCAGTACTTC
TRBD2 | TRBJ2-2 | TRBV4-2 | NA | CASSLTRSGTSGHTGELFF | TGTGCCAGCAGCCTCACCCGCTCCGGGACTAGCGGCCACACCGGGGAGCTGTTTTTT
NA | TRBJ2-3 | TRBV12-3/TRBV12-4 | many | CASSRDGTRTDTQYF | TGTGCCAGCAGCCGGGACGGTACCCGCACAGATACGCAGTATTTT
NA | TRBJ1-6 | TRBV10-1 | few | CASSECGQGLNSPLHF | TGCGCCAGCAGTGAGTGCGGGCAGGGCCTCAATTCACCCCTCCACTTT
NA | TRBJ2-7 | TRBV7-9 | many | CASSLAAQGAEQYF | TGTGCCAGCAGCTTAGCGGCGCAGGGCGCCGAGCAGTACTTC
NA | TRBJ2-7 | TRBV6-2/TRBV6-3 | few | CASSRGTVYEQYF | TGTGCCAGCAGCCGCGGGACGGTCTACGAGCAGTACTTC
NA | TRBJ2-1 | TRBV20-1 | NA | CSASGTAAKEQFF | TGCAGTGCTTCCGGGACCGCTGCAAAAGAGCAGTTCTTC
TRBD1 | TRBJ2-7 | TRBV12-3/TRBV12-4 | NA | CATRQGTYEQYF | TGTGCCACCAGACAGGGGACCTACGAGCAGTACTTC
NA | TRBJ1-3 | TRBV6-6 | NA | CASTLFSGNTIYF | TGTGCCAGCACCCTATTCTCTGGAAACACCATATATTTT